The clone carrying this T cell receptor beta chain was seen a handful of times. One end of the junction is discordant with germline, which a read error may explain. One entry per CDR3 protein, called by TCRdb with MiXCR from the 5' RACE reads. This sample has nearly 55,000 distinct CDR3 sequences, with around 26% found just once. The CDR3 sequence is 16 residues long. The germline gives CDR1 MDHEN, CDR2 SYDVKM. Sequencing input: tumor-infiltrating naive CD4+ T cells sorted from the breast tumor. Subset in this sample: naive CD4+ T cells, CD4+CD45RA+CD25-. The chain is built from TRBV28 and TRBJ2-1; TRBD2 aligns across 15 bases. This receptor was identified in a female donor with breast cancer. The DNA of the CDR3 is TGTGCCAGCAGTAAGGGGGGGACTAGCGGGAGGTTTGACCCCCGCTTC. This codes for CASSKGGTSGRFDPRF.